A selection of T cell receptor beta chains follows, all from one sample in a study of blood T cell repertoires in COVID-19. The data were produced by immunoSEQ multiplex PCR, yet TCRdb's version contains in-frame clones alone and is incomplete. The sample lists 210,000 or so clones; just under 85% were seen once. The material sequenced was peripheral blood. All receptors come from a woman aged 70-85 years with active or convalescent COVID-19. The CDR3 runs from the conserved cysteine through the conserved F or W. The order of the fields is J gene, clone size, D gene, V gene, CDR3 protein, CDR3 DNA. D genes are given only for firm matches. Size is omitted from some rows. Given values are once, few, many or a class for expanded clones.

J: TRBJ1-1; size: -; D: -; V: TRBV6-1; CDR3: CASSEWGSWGSEAFF; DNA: TGTGCCAGCAGTGAATGGGGCAGCTGGGGCTCTGAAGCTTTCTTT
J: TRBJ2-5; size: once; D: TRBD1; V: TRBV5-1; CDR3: CASSPDRGGRETQYF; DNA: TGCGCCAGCAGCCCGGACAGGGGTGGTCGGGAGACCCAGTACTTC
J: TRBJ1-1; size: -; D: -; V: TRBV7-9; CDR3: CASSSGKGAFF; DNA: TGTGCCAGCAGCTCGGGGAAGGGAGCTTTCTTT
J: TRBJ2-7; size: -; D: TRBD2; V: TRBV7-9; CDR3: CASSSFGASGRRYEQYF; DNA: TGTGCCAGCAGCTCCTTCGGGGCTAGCGGGAGGAGGTACGAGCAGTACTTC
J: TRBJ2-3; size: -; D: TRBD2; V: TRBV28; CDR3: CASSPAASGRGNTQYF; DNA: TGTGCCAGCAGTCCCGCTGCTAGCGGGAGAGGGAATACGCAGTATTTT
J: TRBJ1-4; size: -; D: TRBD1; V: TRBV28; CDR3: CASSLNRQGARALFF; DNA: TGTGCCAGCAGCCTCAATAGACAGGGGGCGCGAGCACTGTTTTTT
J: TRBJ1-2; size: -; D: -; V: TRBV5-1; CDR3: CASSPGGGYGYTF; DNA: TGCGCCAGCAGTCCGGGGGGCGGCTATGGCTACACCTTC
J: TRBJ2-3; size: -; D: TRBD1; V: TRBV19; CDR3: CASRTGTGTDTQYF; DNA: TGTGCCAGTAGGACCGGGACAGGGACAGATACGCAGTATTTT
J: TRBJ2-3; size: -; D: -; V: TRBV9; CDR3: CASSAEEGPGTYTDTQYF; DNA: TGTGCCAGCAGCGCGGAGGAGGGGCCGGGAACGTACACAGATACGCAGTATTTT
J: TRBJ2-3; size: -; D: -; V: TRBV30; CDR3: CAWSVRAGRTDTQYF; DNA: TGTGCCTGGAGTGTACGTGCAGGGAGGACAGATACGCAGTATTTT
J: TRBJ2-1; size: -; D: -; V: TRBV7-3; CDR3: CASSLTAGQDNEQFF; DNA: TGTGCCAGCAGCTTAACGGCAGGACAAGACAATGAGCAGTTCTTC
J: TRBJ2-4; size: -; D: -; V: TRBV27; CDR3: CASSTSAGNIQYF; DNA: TGTGCCAGCAGTACCTCAGCAGGAAACATTCAGTACTTC
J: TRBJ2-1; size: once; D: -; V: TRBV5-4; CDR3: CASSLSIADEQFF; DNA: TGTGCCAGCAGCTTGTCGATAGCGGATGAGCAGTTCTTC
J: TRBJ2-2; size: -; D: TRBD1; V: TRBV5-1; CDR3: CASSLDRGAGELFF; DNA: TGCGCCAGCAGCTTGGACAGGGGGGCCGGGGAGCTGTTTTTT
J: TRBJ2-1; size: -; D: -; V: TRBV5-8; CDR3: CASSLGRGSGYNEQFF; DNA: TGTGCCAGCAGCTTGGGGCGGGGAAGCGGCTACAATGAGCAGTTCTTC
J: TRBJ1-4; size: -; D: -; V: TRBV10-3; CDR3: CAIKANGYEKLFF; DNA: TGTGCCATCAAGGCGAACGGGTATGAAAAACTGTTTTTT
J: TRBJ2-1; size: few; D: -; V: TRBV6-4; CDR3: CASSDSSQAANNEQFF; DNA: TGTGCCAGCAGTGACTCGAGTCAGGCCGCCAACAATGAGCAGTTCTTC
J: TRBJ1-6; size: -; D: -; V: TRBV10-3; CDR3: CAISVTGNNSPLHF; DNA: TGTGCCATCAGTGTAACAGGGAACAATTCACCCCTCCACTTT
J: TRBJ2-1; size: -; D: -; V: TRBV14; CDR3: CASSPPRVGSYNEQFF; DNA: TGTGCCAGCAGCCCTCCACGGGTCGGCTCCTACAATGAGCAGTTCTTC
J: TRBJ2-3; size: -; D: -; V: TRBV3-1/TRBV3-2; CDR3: CASSLDSRRAADTQYF; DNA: TGTGCCAGCAGCCTAGACTCAAGGCGGGCAGCAGATACGCAGTATTTT
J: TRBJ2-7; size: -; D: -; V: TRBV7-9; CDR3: CASSLGTPSGTGVYEQYF; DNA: TGTGCCAGCAGCTTAGGGACGCCTTCCGGGACTGGGGTCTACGAGCAGTACTTC
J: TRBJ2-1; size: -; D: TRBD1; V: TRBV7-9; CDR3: CASSPGSGGWWNEQFF; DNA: TGTGCCAGCAGCCCAGGGTCAGGGGGCTGGTGGAATGAGCAGTTCTTC
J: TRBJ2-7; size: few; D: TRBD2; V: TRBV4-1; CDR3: CASSQGSGRRTNEQYF; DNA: TGCGCCAGCAGCCAGGGGAGCGGGAGAAGGACCAACGAGCAGTACTTC
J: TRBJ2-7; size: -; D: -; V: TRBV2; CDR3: CASSEGPNSYEQYF; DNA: TGTGCCAGCAGTGAAGGGCCGAACTCCTACGAGCAGTACTTC
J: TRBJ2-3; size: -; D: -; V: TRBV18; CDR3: CASSLLQGESTDTQYF; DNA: TGTGCCAGCTCACTCCTACAGGGAGAGAGCACAGATACGCAGTATTTT
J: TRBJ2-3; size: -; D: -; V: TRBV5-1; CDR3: CASSSPRMDTQYF; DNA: TGCGCCAGCAGCTCTCCCAGAATGGATACGCAGTATTTT
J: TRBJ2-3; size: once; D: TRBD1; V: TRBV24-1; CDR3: CATSDGQDYTDTQYF; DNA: TGTGCCACCAGTGATGGACAGGATTACACAGATACGCAGTATTTT
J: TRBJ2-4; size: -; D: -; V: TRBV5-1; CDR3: CASSLVGGKNIQYF; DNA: TGCGCCAGCAGCTTGGTAGGCGGGAAAAACATTCAGTACTTC
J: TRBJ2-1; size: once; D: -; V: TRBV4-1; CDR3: CASSQVLIGIEQFF; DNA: TGCGCCAGCAGCCAAGTATTGATCGGTATTGAGCAGTTCTTC
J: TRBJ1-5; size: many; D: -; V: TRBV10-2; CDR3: CASSVEYSNQPQHF; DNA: TGCGCCAGCAGCGTAGAATATAGCAATCAGCCCCAGCATTTT
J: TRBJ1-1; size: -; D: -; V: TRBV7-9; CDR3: CASSRVSEAFF; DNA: TGTGCCAGCAGCAGGGTGAGTGAAGCTTTCTTT
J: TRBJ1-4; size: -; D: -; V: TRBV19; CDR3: CASSPLRQSTNEKLFF; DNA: TGTGCCAGTAGTCCACTCAGACAGTCAACTAATGAAAAACTGTTTTTT
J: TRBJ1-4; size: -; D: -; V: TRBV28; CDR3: CASSSPGANEKLFF; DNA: TGTGCCAGCAGCTCCCCGGGGGCTAATGAAAAACTGTTTTTT
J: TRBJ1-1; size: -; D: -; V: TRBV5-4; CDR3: CASSLGRGSMNTEAFF; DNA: TGTGCCAGCAGCTTGGGGCGGGGGTCGATGAACACTGAAGCTTTCTTT
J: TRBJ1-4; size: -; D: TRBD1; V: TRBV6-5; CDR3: CASSKDRGTEEKLFF; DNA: TGTGCCAGCAGTAAGGACAGGGGGACGGAGGAAAAACTGTTTTTT
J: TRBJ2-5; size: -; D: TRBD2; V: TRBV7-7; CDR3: CASTLAGAPGETQYF; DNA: TGTGCTAGCACGCTAGCGGGAGCGCCGGGCGAGACCCAGTACTTC
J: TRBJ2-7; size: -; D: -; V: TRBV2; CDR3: CASSEGFVSAGSYEQYF; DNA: TGTGCCAGCAGTGAAGGGTTCGTCAGCGCGGGGTCCTACGAGCAGTACTTC
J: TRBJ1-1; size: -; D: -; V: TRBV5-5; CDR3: CASSWTGTRVDTEAFF; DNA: TGTGCCAGCAGCTGGACCGGGACAAGGGTTGATACTGAAGCTTTCTTT
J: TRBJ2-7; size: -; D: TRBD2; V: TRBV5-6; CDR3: CASSHDRGTSGRPYEQYF; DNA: TGTGCCAGCAGCCATGACAGGGGGACTAGCGGGAGGCCCTACGAGCAGTACTTC
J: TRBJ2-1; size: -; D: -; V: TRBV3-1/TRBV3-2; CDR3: CASSQDLSSDEQFF; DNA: TGTGCCAGCAGCCAAGATTTGAGTAGCGATGAGCAGTTCTTC
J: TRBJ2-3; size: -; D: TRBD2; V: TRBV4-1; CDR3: CASSQEGLAGGGDTQYF; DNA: TGCGCCAGCAGCCAAGAAGGACTAGCGGGGGGAGGAGATACGCAGTATTTT
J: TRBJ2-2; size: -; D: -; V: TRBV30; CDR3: CAWRSGGNTGELFF; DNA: TGTGCCTGGAGATCTGGGGGCAACACCGGGGAGCTGTTTTTT
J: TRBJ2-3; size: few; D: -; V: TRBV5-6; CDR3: CASSLVPSVRTDTQYF; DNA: TGTGCCAGCAGCTTGGTGCCTAGCGTACGCACAGATACGCAGTATTTT
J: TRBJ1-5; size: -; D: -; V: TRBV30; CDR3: CAWSSRTVNQPQHF; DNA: TGTGCCTGGAGTTCACGTACAGTAAATCAGCCCCAGCATTTT
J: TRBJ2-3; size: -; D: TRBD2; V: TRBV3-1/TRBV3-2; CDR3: CASSQDGGLAATDTQYF; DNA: TGTGCCAGCAGCCAAGACGGGGGACTAGCCGCCACAGATACGCAGTATTTT
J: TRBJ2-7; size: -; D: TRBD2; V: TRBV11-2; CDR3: CASSSISGHLQSYEQYF; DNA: TGTGCCAGCAGCTCCATTAGCGGGCACCTCCAATCCTACGAGCAGTACTTC
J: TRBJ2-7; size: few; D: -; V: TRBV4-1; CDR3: CASSQAGTQLPYEQYF; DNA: TGCGCCAGCAGCCAAGCGGGGACTCAGCTCCCTTACGAGCAGTACTTC
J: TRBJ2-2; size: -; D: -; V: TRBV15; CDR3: CATSLPGSGTGELFF; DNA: TGTGCCACCAGCTTGCCGGGAAGTGGGACCGGGGAGCTGTTTTTT
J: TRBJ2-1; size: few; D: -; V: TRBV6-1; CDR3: CASSETSGPYNEQFF; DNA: TGTGCCAGCAGTGAAACGAGCGGGCCCTACAATGAGCAGTTCTTC
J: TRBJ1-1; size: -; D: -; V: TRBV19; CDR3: CASNHDRRTEAFF; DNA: TGTGCCAGCAACCATGACAGGCGCACTGAAGCTTTCTTT
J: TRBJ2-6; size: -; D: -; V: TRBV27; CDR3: CASSRGNSGANVLTF; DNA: TGTGCCAGCAGTCGAGGAAACTCTGGGGCCAACGTCCTGACTTTC
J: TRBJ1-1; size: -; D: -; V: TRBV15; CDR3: CATSVVGRGNTEAFF; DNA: TGTGCCACCAGCGTAGTGGGTCGGGGGAACACTGAAGCTTTCTTT
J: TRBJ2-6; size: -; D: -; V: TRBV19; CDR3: CASSKTRSGPGGANVLTF; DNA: TGTGCCAGTAGTAAAACTAGATCCGGGCCCGGAGGGGCCAACGTCCTGACTTTC
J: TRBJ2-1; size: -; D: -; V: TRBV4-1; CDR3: CASSQDRGLSGSSYNEQFF; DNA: TGCGCCAGCAGCCAAGATAGAGGGCTTAGCGGTTCCTCCTACAATGAGCAGTTCTTC
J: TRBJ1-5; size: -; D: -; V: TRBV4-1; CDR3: CASSLGPLGGPQHF; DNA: TGCGCCAGCAGCCTTGGGCCCCTAGGAGGGCCCCAGCATTTT